The 24 T cell receptor beta chains in this list originate from one sample, sequenced in a study of Ad26.COV2.S vaccination and SARS-CoV-2 variants. Clones were read by immunoSEQ multiplex PCR, and TCRdb kept only the in-frame ones, dropping some. The table lists about 420,000 clones, 88% of them singletons. Treatment indicated: 15 to 20 received Ad26.COV2.S at low or high dose, single or two shots; a few received placebo; per-sample allocation not given. The samples were gathered on day 63 after the first injection of vaccine or placebo. The sequences come from peripheral blood, collected in a trial of Ad26.COV2.S vaccine versus placebo. The source of these receptors is a person aged 18-60 years who received the Ad26.COV2.S COVID-19 vaccine or a placebo.

The chain joins TRBV6-5 to TRBJ2-1; D might be TRBD1 (7 bases). The CDR3 length is 14 residues. The V and J ends lost 4 bases and 5 bases respectively, with 12 bases between them. Per germline, CDR1 MNHEY and CDR2 SVGAGI. DNA for the CDR3: TGTGCCAGCAGTTCGCGGGACAGTCACAATGAGCAGTTCTTC. Its translation: CASSSRDSHNEQFF.

This chain links TRBV15 with TRBJ2-5; D is possibly TRBD1 (6 bases). Trimming removed 1 base at V and 11 bases at J, with 11 bases between. The CDR3 covers 12 residues. CDR1 and CDR2 from the germline V gene are LNHNV and YYDKDF (reference sequence). The CDR3 region is CATSRVGGRQYF. CDR3 DNA: TGTGCCACCAGCAGAGTTGGGGGCCGGCAGTACTTC.

The chain recombines TRBV29-1 with TRBJ2-3; no reliable D call. The CDR3 is 11 residues long. Trimming cost V 3 bases and J 6 bases, with 7 bases left between them. Germline V gives CDR1 SQVTM, CDR2 ANQGSEA. CDR3 protein: CSVESYDTQYF. The DNA of the CDR3 is TGCAGCGTTGAGAGCTATGATACGCAGTATTTT.

The chain uses TRBV7-2 and TRBJ2-5, with 11 bases lining up with TRBD2. From germline, CDR1 is SGHTA and CDR2 FQGNSA. The trim removed 5 bases at V and 7 bases at J, leaving 6 bases unmatched. The CDR3 has 14 amino acids. The CDR3 DNA follows: TGTGCCAGCAGCCTTAGCGGGGGGGCCTCGACCCAGTACTTC. It is translated as CASSLSGGASTQYF.

The chain combines TRBV7-6 with TRBJ2-1; a possible D gene is TRBD2 (6 bases). CDR1 is SGHVS, CDR2 FNYEAQ, per germline. CDR3 length: 16 residues. Trimming removed 4 bases at V and 0 bases at J, with 13 bases between. CDR3 sequence reads: CASSSGVGSSYNEQFF. As DNA, the CDR3 is TGTGCCAGCAGCTCTGGCGTCGGGAGCTCCTACAATGAGCAGTTCTTC. Together with reference TRBV7-6 and TRBJ2-1, the CDR3 gives the full variable domain: GAGVSQSPRYKVTKRGQDVALRCDPISGHVSLYWYRQALGQGPEFLTYFNYEAQQDKSGLPNDRFSAERPEGSISTLTIQRTEQRDSAMYRCASSSGVGSSYNEQFFGPGTRLTVL.

The chain couples TRBV19 to TRBJ1-1; D is perhaps TRBD1 (5 bases). Trimming took off 4 bases at V and 5 bases at J, with 29 bases between the two ends. Germline assignment: CDR1 LNHDA and CDR2 SQIVND (reference sequence). This CDR3 is built from 19 residues. The CDR3 sequence: CASSTPFDLGWGRGTEAFF. CDR3 sequence (DNA): TGTGCCAGTAGTACGCCCTTTGATTTAGGATGGGGGAGAGGTACTGAAGCTTTCTTT.

The rearrangement joins TRBV20-1 to TRBJ2-1; TRBD2 matches 15 bases. Germline assignment: CDR1 DFQATT and CDR2 SNEGSKA (reference sequence). This CDR3 region has 18 residues. The junction had 12 bases not matched to a gene; V was cut back by 3 bases and J by 6 bases. The chain's CDR3 is CSASGTSGGLRPSNEQFF. CDR3 bases: TGCAGTGCTAGTGGGACTAGCGGGGGGTTGCGGCCTTCCAATGAGCAGTTCTTC.

This sequence joins TRBV6-5 and TRBJ2-7; 7 bases map to TRBD1. The CDR3 is made up of 13 amino acids. Germline loops: CDR1 MNHEY, CDR2 SVGAGI. V lost 9 bases, J lost 5 bases, and 10 bases stayed unmatched. CDR3 bases: TGTGCCAGTTCTGACAGGGAATCCCACGAGCAGTACTTC. Amino acid sequence: CASSDRESHEQYF.

In its sample, this clone was seen once. This rearrangement joins TRBV9 to TRBJ2-5; 9 positions agree with TRBD1. V lost 0 bases and J lost 1; bases outside the gene matches: 1. The CDR3 loop spans 15 amino acids. Germline V gives CDR1 SGDLS, CDR2 YYNGEE. CDR3 sequence reads: CASSVEGQGQETQYF. The CDR3 DNA is TGTGCCAGCAGCGTAGAGGGACAGGGCCAAGAGACCCAGTACTTC.

Comments on this clone: Within the sample, other DNA sequences also encode this same CDR3. The chain combines TRBV7-3 with TRBJ2-2, with D unresolved. The CDR3 loop spans 12 amino acids. Germline values: CDR1 SGHTA, CDR2 FQGTGA. The V and J ends lost 3 bases and 4 bases respectively, with 3 bases between them. DNA for the CDR3: TGTGCCAGCAGCTTGAGCACCGGGGAGCTGTTTTTT. Encoded protein: CASSLSTGELFF.

The V call is TRBV6-6, the J call TRBJ1-2, with D hard to call. CDR1 is MNHNY, CDR2 SVGAGI, per germline (reference sequence). Trimming stripped 0 bases from V and 4 bases from J, with 15 bases between. The CDR3 contains 16 residues. CDR3 DNA sequence: TGTGCCAGCAGTTACTCGAGGGATCCGCAGCCCTATGGCTACACCTTC. Its protein is CASSYSRDPQPYGYTF.

DNA of the CDR3: TGTGCCTGGAGTACCGGGACAGGAACTTCACCCCTCCACTTT. Its translation: CAWSTGTGTSPLHF. This chain joins TRBV30 and TRBJ1-6; 8 positions agree with TRBD1. V shed 2 bases, J shed 9 bases, and the junction held 6 bases outside the gene matches. The CDR3 length is 14 residues. Germline V gene lookup returns CDR1 GTSNPN and CDR2 SVGIG (reference sequence).

This clone was seen a single time. V is TRBV7-2 and J is TRBJ1-6, with 10 nucleotides matching TRBD1. The CDR3 has 17 residues. Trimming took 5 bases from V and 7 from J; bases not matched to a gene: 11. Germline values: CDR1 SGHTA, CDR2 FQGNSA. The CDR3 is CASSVPRDRGGNSPLHF. The CDR3 bases are TGTGCCAGCAGCGTACCCCGGGACAGGGGCGGGAATTCACCCCTCCACTTT.

The CDR3 DNA follows: TGTGCCAGCAGCCCCCCCGGCTCGTCCGAGCAGTACTTC. Translated: CASSPPGSSEQYF. This chain uses TRBV7-2 with TRBJ2-7; unclear D gene. From germline, CDR1 is SGHTA and CDR2 FQGNSA. The V gene lost 5 bases and the J gene lost 6 bases, with 14 bases spanning the gap. This CDR3 is 13 amino acids long. Drawing the rest from reference TRBV7-2 and TRBJ2-7, the complete variable domain is GAGVSQSPSNKVTEKGKDVELRCDPISGHTALYWYRQSLGQGLEFLIYFQGNSAPDKSGLPSDRFSAERTGGSVSTLTIQRTQQEDSAVYLCASSPPGSSEQYFGPGTRLTVT.

The chain recombines TRBV18 with TRBJ2-1; 7 bases agree with TRBD1. The CDR3 sequence is 15 residues long. J gave up 4 bases and V 6 bases, and 9 bases lay outside the gene matches. The germline V gene has CDR1 KGHSH and CDR2 LQKENI. The CDR3 DNA reads as TGTGCCAGCTCCTCCGGGACAGTAATTTACAATGAGCAGTTCTTC. Translation gives CASSSGTVIYNEQFF.

The CDR3 sequence: CATRTSGGTYEQYF. Here the CDR3 DNA reads TGTGCCACTAGGACTAGCGGGGGAACCTACGAGCAGTACTTC. The chain couples TRBV5-6 to TRBJ2-7; 13 nucleotides align to TRBD2. Germline V lookup: CDR1 SGHDT, CDR2 YYEEEE. The J segment lost 2 bases and the V segment lost 9 bases, leaving 5 bases of the junction unmatched. CDR3 size: 14 residues.

This chain links TRBV19 with TRBJ1-2; weak D call: TRBD1 (6 bases). The germline V gene encodes CDR1 LNHDA and CDR2 SQIVND (reference sequence). The CDR3 runs 14 residues. With 8 bases removed from V and 7 bases from J, the gap between germline ends came to 20 bases. For the CDR3, the DNA is TGTGCCAGTGCTAGACAGGAAACATCCTTTGGCTACACCTTC. This codes for CASARQETSFGYTF.

V is TRBV7-3 and J is TRBJ2-7; no firm D call. Germline V gene sequence: CDR1 SGHTA, CDR2 FQGTGA. The CDR3 sequence is 14 residues long. Trimming cost V 1 base and J 2 bases, with 9 bases left between them. CDR3 DNA sequence: TGTGCCAGCAGCTTAATCGCAGGCCCCTACGAGCAGTACTTC. It codes for CASSLIAGPYEQYF. The variable domain in full, with the rest retrieved from reference TRBV7-3 and TRBJ2-7, is GAGVSQTPSNKVTEKGKYVELRCDPISGHTALYWYRQSLGQGPEFLIYFQGTGAADDSGLPNDRFFAVRPEGSVSTLKIQRTERGDSAVYLCASSLIAGPYEQYFGPGTRLTVT.

This clone was seen just once. The V and J genes are TRBV7-9 and TRBJ2-3, with 7 bases matching TRBD2. The V gene end was trimmed by 2 bases and the J gene end by 2 bases; junction bases not matched to a gene: 7. The CDR3 is made up of 16 amino acids. Per germline, CDR1 SEHNR and CDR2 FQNEAQ (reference sequence). The CDR3 reads CASSLTGGRITDTQYF. CDR3 sequence (DNA): TGTGCCAGCAGCTTAACGGGGGGACGAATCACAGATACGCAGTATTTT.

The rearrangement uses TRBV28 and TRBJ1-4; 9 bases map to TRBD1. The CDR3 has 14 amino acids. The ends lost 5 bases at V and 6 bases at J; junction bases unmatched: 4. Per germline, CDR1 MDHEN and CDR2 SYDVKM. CDR3 bases: TGTGCCAGCAGTAGTACAGGGGGCTATGAAAAACTGTTTTTT. Amino acids: CASSSTGGYEKLFF. Combining the CDR3 with reference TRBV28 and TRBJ1-4 gives the whole variable domain DVKVTQSSRYLVKRTGEKVFLECVQDMDHENMFWYRQDPGLGLRLIYFSYDVKMKEKGDIPEGYSVSREKKERFSLILESASTNQTSMYLCASSSTGGYEKLFFGSGTQLSVL.

V gene TRBV9 combines with J gene TRBJ1-1; D perhaps matches TRBD1 (5 bases). Trimming took 4 bases from V and 1 from J, leaving 14 bases between them. The V gene's germline CDR1 is SGDLS and CDR2 YYNGEE. This CDR3 is 15 amino acids long. CDR3 bases: TGTGCCAGCAGCCCGCCGGAAGGGGCGAACACTGAAGCTTTCTTT. The encoded protein is CASSPPEGANTEAFF.

The chain links TRBV7-3 to TRBJ2-3; 9 bases match TRBD2. CDR1 is SGHTA and CDR2 is FQGTGA in the germline V gene. CDR3 length: 14 amino acids. Trimming at V came to 2 bases and at J to 6 bases, leaving 3 bases not matched to a gene. CDR3: CASSLASGEDTQYF. The CDR3 DNA sequence: TGTGCCAGCAGCTTAGCTAGCGGGGAGGATACGCAGTATTTT.

The V call is TRBV7-2, the J call TRBJ2-1, with D possibly being TRBD2 (6 bases). Trimming shortened V by 1 base and J by 7 bases, and 14 bases separated the two germline ends. This CDR3 has 15 residues. Per the germline V gene, CDR1 is SGHTA and CDR2 is FQGNSA. CDR3 loop: CASSLVAEPLNEQFF. In nucleotides, the CDR3 is TGTGCCAGCAGCTTAGTAGCGGAGCCACTTAATGAGCAGTTCTTC.

V usage is TRBV15 and J usage is TRBJ1-5; D is unresolved. This CDR3 is 15 amino acids long. Germline CDR1 is LNHNV and CDR2 is YYDKDF (reference sequence). V was clipped by 0 bases and J by 6 bases, with 12 bases between them. As DNA, the CDR3 is TGTGCCACCAGCAGAGATCGCGCCGGCGCTCAGCCCCAGCATTTT. Translating gives CATSRDRAGAQPQHF. The whole variable domain, filled in from reference TRBV15 and TRBJ1-5, reads DAMVIQNPRYQVTQFGKPVTLSCSQTLNHNVMYWYQQKSSQAPKLLFHYYDKDFNNEADTPDNFQSRRPNTSFCFLDIRSPGLGDTAMYLCATSRDRAGAQPQHFGDGTRLSIL.